A selection of T cell receptor beta chains follows, all from one sample in a study of neurological immune-mediated disorders. TCRdb itself ran the 5' RACE reads through MiXCR, one entry per CDR3 protein. The sample records more than 45,000 distinct CDR3 sequences, 4% to 5.5% being singletons. The specimen sequenced was PBMCs. The receptor source for this set is a man in his forties or fifties with multiple sclerosis. Both conserved end residues are part of each CDR3. Each record gives: clone size, J gene, CDR3 length, V gene, D gene, CDR3 protein, CDR3 DNA. D genes are given only for firm matches. The listing skips clone size in some rows; elsewhere it reads once, few, many or a size class.

size: many
J: TRBJ2-7
length: 12
V: TRBV7-9
D: .
CDR3: CASSSSRGEQYF
DNA: TGTGCCAGCAGCTCCTCACGGGGCGAGCAGTACTTC

size: many
J: TRBJ2-2
length: 17
V: TRBV7-8
D: .
CDR3: CASSFLSGTRNTGELFF
DNA: TGTGCCAGCAGTTTCTTATCCGGGACACGGAACACCGGGGAGCTGTTTTTT

size: many
J: TRBJ2-7
length: 13
V: TRBV7-9
D: .
CDR3: CASSPPRLVEQYF
DNA: TGTGCCAGCAGCCCCCCGCGGCTCGTCGAGCAGTACTTC

size: few
J: TRBJ2-3
length: 14
V: TRBV2
D: .
CDR3: CASESRESTDTQYF
DNA: TGTGCCAGCGAGAGCAGGGAGAGCACAGATACGCAGTATTTT

size: .
J: TRBJ2-1
length: 14
V: TRBV7-2
D: TRBD2
CDR3: CASSTSGRVNEQFF
DNA: TGTGCCAGCAGCACGAGCGGGAGGGTCAATGAGCAGTTCTTC

size: .
J: TRBJ1-5
length: 16
V: TRBV20-1
D: TRBD1
CDR3: CSAIIYRGGSNQPQNF
DNA: TGCAGTGCGATTATTTACAGGGGTGGGAGCAATCAGCCCCAGAATTTT

size: many
J: TRBJ1-1
length: 14
V: TRBV4-1
D: TRBD1
CDR3: CASSRGQGDTEAFF
DNA: TGCGCCAGCAGCCGAGGACAGGGTGACACTGAAGCTTTCTTT

size: few
J: TRBJ2-1
length: 16
V: TRBV7-6
D: TRBD2
CDR3: CASSLAPEREYNEQFF
DNA: TGTGCCAGCAGCTTAGCTCCTGAGCGGGAATACAATGAGCAGTTCTTC

size: medium-sized
J: TRBJ2-7
length: 13
V: TRBV7-7
D: .
CDR3: CASSLEGGYEQYF
DNA: TGTGCCAGCAGCTTAGAAGGGGGATACGAGCAGTACTTC

size: many
J: TRBJ1-2
length: 12
V: TRBV20-1
D: .
CDR3: CSARDFREGYTF
DNA: TGCAGTGCTAGAGATTTCAGGGAGGGCTACACCTTC

size: few
J: TRBJ2-7
length: 15
V: TRBV11-2
D: TRBD2
CDR3: CASSLEASGQYEQYF
DNA: TGTGCCAGCAGCTTAGAGGCTAGCGGGCAGTACGAGCAGTACTTC

size: many
J: TRBJ2-3
length: 12
V: TRBV28
D: .
CDR3: CASKGGADTQYF
DNA: TGTGCCAGCAAAGGCGGTGCAGATACGCAGTATTTT

size: many
J: TRBJ2-1
length: 14
V: TRBV15
D: TRBD2
CDR3: CATRPGLVIDEQFF
DNA: TGTGCCACGAGACCGGGACTAGTCATCGATGAGCAGTTCTTC

size: .
J: TRBJ1-6
length: 16
V: TRBV21-1
D: .
CDR3: CASSPPGALGDSPLNF
DNA: TGTGCCAGCAGCCCCCCCGGGGCATTGGGGGATTCACCCCTCAACTTT

size: many
J: TRBJ1-1
length: 13
V: TRBV9
D: .
CDR3: CASSRDKNTEAFF
DNA: TGTGCCAGCAGTCGGGACAAGAACACTGAAGCTTTCTTT

size: many
J: TRBJ2-2
length: 12
V: TRBV6-5
D: .
CDR3: CASQPNTGELFF
DNA: TGTGCCAGTCAACCCAACACCGGGGAGCTGTTTTTT

size: many
J: TRBJ2-2
length: 14
V: TRBV5-6
D: .
CDR3: CASSLRGGPGELFF
DNA: TGTGCCAGCAGCTTAAGAGGGGGGCCCGGGGAGCTGTTTTTT

size: many
J: TRBJ2-4
length: 16
V: TRBV18
D: .
CDR3: CASSPGVAEAKNIQYF
DNA: TGTGCCAGCTCACCGGGCGTTGCGGAGGCCAAAAACATTCAGTACTTC

size: many
J: TRBJ2-7
length: 12
V: TRBV29-1
D: .
CDR3: CSVEGSDYEQYF
DNA: TGCAGCGTTGAGGGGTCTGACTACGAGCAGTACTTC

size: many
J: TRBJ1-1
length: 15
V: TRBV7-2
D: .
CDR3: CASSFGGAGATEAFF
DNA: TGTGCCAGCAGCTTCGGGGGGGCAGGGGCCACTGAAGCTTTCTTT

size: .
J: TRBJ2-7
length: 14
V: TRBV5-1
D: TRBD1
CDR3: CASSIGQGTYEQYF
DNA: TGCGCCAGCAGCATAGGACAGGGGACCTACGAGCAGTACTTC

size: many
J: TRBJ2-1
length: 16
V: TRBV3-1
D: TRBD2
CDR3: CASSVVVAGGPGEQFF
DNA: TGTGCCAGCAGCGTCGTGGTGGCGGGGGGGCCGGGAGAGCAGTTCTTC

size: few
J: TRBJ1-5
length: 15
V: TRBV11-2
D: .
CDR3: CASSLDHSLNQPQNF
DNA: TGTGCCAGCAGCTTAGACCACAGTTTAAATCAGCCCCAGAATTTT

size: few
J: TRBJ1-1
length: 14
V: TRBV2
D: .
CDR3: CASRYDRPNTEAFF
DNA: TGTGCCAGCAGATACGACAGGCCGAACACTGAAGCTTTCTTT

size: once
J: TRBJ2-1
length: 16
V: TRBV24-1
D: TRBD2
CDR3: CATSVLLAGGLNEQFF
DNA: TGTGCCACCAGTGTCCTACTAGCGGGAGGGCTCAATGAGCAGTTCTTC

size: many
J: TRBJ2-1
length: 13
V: TRBV12-3/TRBV12-4
D: .
CDR3: CASRTGDRNEQFF
DNA: TGTGCCAGCAGGACGGGGGATCGAAATGAGCAGTTCTTC

size: many
J: TRBJ2-5
length: 17
V: TRBV24-1
D: TRBD1
CDR3: CATSDPGQGVFQETQYF
DNA: TGTGCCACCAGTGATCCGGGACAGGGAGTTTTCCAAGAGACCCAGTACTTC

size: few
J: TRBJ2-1
length: 17
V: TRBV20-1
D: TRBD2
CDR3: CSARYPTSGRGPNEQFF
DNA: TGCAGTGCTAGATATCCTACTAGCGGGAGGGGCCCTAATGAGCAGTTCTTC